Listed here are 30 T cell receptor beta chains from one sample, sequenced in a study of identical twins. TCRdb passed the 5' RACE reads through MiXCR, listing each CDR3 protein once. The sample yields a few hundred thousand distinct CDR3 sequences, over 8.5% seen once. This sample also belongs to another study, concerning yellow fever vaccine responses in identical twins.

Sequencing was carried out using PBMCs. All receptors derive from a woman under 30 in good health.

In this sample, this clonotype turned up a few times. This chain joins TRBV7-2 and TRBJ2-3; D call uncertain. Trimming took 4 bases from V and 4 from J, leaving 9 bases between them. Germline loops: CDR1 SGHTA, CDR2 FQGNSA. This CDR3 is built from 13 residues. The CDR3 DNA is TGTGCCAGCAGCTCTCCCTTAGCAGATACGCAGTATTTT. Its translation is CASSSPLADTQYF.

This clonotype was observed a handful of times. The CDR3 nucleotides read TGTGCCAGCAGCTTTCTAGCGAACTACGAGCAGTACTTC. Translated: CASSFLANYEQYF. The V call is TRBV7-2, the J call TRBJ2-7; D might be TRBD2 (6 bases). Germline V gives CDR1 SGHTA, CDR2 FQGNSA. V was clipped by 3 bases and J by 3 bases, with 9 bases between them. The CDR3 length is 13 residues.

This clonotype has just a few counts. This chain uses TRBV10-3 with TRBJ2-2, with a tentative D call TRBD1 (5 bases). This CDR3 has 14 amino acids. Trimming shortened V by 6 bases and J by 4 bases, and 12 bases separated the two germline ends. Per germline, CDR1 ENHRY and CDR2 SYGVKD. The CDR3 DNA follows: TGTGCCATCAGCCAGGACACCCGCACCGGGGAGCTGTTTTTT. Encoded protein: CAISQDTRTGELFF.

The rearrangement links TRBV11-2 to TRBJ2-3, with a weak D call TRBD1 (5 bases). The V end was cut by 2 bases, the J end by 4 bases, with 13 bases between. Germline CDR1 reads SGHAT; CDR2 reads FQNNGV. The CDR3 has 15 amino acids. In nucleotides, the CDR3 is TGTGCCAGCAGCTTACGTGGTTGGGGCCCAGATACGCAGTATTTT. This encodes CASSLRGWGPDTQYF.

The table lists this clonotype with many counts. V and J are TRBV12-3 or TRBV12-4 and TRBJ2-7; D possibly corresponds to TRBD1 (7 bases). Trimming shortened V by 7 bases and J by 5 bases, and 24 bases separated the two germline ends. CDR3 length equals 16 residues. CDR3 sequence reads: CASTPGDSRGFDEQYF. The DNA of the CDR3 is TGTGCCAGCACCCCGGGGGACAGCCGGGGGTTCGACGAGCAGTACTTC.

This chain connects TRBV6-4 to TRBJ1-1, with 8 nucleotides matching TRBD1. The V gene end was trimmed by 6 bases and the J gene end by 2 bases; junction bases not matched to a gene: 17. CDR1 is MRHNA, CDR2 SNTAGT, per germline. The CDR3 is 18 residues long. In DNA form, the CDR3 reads TGTGCCAGCAGGGAGGGAGTTCGGACAGGGTATAGTAACACTGAAGCTTTCTTT. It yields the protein CASREGVRTGYSNTEAFF.

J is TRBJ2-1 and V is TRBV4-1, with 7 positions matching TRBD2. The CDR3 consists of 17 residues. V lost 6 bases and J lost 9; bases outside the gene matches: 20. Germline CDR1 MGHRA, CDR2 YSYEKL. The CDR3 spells CASSFKPGGGPPSEQFF. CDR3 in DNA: TGCGCCAGCAGTTTTAAGCCGGGGGGAGGGCCGCCCAGTGAGCAGTTCTTC.

CDR3 in amino acids: CASSYLTSGRAQGVETQYF. Here the CDR3 DNA reads TGTGCCAGCAGTTACTTGACTAGCGGGAGGGCCCAGGGGGTGGAGACCCAGTACTTC. The chain is built from TRBV6-5 and TRBJ2-5; 14 nucleotides agree with TRBD2. V trimming: 1 base; J trimming: 5 bases; junction bases outside the gene matches: 12. This CDR3 has 19 residues. The germline gives CDR1 MNHEY, CDR2 SVGAGI.

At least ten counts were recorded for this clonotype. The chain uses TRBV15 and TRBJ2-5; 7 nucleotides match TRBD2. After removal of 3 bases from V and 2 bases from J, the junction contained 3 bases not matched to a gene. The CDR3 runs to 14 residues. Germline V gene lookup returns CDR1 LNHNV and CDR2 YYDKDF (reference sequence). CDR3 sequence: CATSRPGLQETQYF. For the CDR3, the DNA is TGTGCCACCAGCAGGCCGGGACTACAAGAGACCCAGTACTTC.

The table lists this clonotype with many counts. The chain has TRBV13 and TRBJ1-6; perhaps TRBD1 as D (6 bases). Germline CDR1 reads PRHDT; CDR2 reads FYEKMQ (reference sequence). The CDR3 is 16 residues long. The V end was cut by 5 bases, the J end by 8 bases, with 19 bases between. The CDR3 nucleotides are TGTGCCAGCAGCCTCCGGGACATGGGTTTTGATTCACCCCTCCACTTT. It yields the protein CASSLRDMGFDSPLHF.

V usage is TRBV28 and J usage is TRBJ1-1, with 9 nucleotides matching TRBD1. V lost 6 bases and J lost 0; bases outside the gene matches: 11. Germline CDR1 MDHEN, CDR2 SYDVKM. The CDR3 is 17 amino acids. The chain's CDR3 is CASSLRGTGSMNTEAFF. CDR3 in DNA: TGTGCCAGCAGCCTACGGGGGACAGGGTCGATGAACACTGAAGCTTTCTTT.

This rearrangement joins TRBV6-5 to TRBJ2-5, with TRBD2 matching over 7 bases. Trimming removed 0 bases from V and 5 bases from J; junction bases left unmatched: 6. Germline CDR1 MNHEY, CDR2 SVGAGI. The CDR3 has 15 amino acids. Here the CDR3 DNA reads TGTGCCAGCAGTTACTCGTCCGGGGAGGGGGAGACCCAGTACTTC. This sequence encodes CASSYSSGEGETQYF.

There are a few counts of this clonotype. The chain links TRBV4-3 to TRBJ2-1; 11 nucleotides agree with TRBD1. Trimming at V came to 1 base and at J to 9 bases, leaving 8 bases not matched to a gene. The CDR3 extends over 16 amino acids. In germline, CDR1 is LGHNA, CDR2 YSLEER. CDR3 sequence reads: CASSQGRGQGVFEQFF. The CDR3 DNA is TGCGCCAGCAGCCAAGGTCGGGGACAGGGGGTTTTTGAGCAGTTCTTC.

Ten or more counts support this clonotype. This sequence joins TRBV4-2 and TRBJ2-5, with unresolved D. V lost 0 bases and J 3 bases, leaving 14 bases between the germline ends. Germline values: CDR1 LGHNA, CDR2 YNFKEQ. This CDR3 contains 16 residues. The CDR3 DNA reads TGTGCCAGCAGCCAAGATCACCAAGAAGAAAAAGAGACCCAGTACTTC. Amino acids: CASSQDHQEEKETQYF.

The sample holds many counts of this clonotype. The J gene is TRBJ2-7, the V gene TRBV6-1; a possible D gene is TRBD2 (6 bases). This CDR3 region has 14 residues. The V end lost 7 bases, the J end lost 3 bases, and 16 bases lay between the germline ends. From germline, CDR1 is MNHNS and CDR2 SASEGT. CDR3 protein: CASNKGGMHYEQYF. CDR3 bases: TGTGCCAGCAACAAGGGCGGGATGCACTACGAGCAGTACTTC.

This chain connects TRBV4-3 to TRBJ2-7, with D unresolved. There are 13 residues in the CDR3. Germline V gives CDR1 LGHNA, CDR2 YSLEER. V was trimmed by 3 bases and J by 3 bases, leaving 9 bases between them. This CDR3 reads CASSQETRYEQYF. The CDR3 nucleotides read TGCGCCAGCAGCCAGGAGACACGCTACGAGCAGTACTTC.

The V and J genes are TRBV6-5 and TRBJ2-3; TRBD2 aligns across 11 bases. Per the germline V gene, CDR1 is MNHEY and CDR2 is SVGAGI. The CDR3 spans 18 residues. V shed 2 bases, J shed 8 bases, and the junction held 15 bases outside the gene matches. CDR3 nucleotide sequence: TGTGCCAGCAGTTACAAGGTAGCGGGAGGGCCGGAGAGGGGTACGCAGTATTTT. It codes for CASSYKVAGGPERGTQYF.

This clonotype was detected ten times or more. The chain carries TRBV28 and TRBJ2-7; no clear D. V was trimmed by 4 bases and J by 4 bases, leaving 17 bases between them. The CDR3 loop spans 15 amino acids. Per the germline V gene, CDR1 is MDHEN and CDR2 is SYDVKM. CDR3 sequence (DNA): TGTGCCAGCAGTTCCCTGTGGGCCCCCCTGTACGAGCAGTACTTC. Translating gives CASSSLWAPLYEQYF.

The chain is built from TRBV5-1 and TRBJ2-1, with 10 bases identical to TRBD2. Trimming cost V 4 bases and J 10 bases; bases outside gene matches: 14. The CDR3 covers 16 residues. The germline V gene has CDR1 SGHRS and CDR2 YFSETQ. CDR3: CASSPQSKRGGSEQFF. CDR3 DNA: TGCGCCAGCAGCCCCCAATCGAAGCGGGGGGGGTCGGAGCAGTTCTTC.

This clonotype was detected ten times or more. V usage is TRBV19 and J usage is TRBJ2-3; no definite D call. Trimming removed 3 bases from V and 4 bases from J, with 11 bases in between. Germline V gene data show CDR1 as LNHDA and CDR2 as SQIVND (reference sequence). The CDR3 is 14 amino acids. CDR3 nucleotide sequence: TGTGCCAGTAGTATTAGGGATAGCCCAGATACGCAGTATTTT. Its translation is CASSIRDSPDTQYF.

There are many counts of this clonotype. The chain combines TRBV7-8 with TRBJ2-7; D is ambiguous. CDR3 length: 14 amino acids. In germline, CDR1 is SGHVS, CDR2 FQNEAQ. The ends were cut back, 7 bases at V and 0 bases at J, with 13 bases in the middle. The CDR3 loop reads CASTLEGYSYEQYF. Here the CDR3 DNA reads TGTGCCAGCACCCTCGAAGGGTACTCCTACGAGCAGTACTTC. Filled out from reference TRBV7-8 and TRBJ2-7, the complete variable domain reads GAGVSQSPRYKVAKRGQDVALRCDPISGHVSLFWYQQALGQGPEFLTYFQNEAQLDKSGLPSDRFFAERPEGSVSTLKIQRTQQEDSAVYLCASTLEGYSYEQYFGPGTRLTVT.

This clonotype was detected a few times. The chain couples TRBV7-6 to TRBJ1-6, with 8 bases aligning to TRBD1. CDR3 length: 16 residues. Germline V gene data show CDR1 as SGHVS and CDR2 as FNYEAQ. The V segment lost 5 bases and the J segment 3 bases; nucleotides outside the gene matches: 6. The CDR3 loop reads CASSRQGPRYNSPLHF. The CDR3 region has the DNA TGTGCCAGCAGCCGACAGGGGCCCCGCTATAATTCACCCCTCCACTTT.

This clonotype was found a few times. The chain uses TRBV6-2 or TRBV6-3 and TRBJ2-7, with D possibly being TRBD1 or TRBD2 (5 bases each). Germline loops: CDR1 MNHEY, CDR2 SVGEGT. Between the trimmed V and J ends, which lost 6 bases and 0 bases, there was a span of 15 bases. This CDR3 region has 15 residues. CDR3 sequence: CASSNPWDHSYEQYF. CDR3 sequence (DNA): TGTGCCAGCAGCAACCCGTGGGACCACTCCTACGAGCAGTACTTC.

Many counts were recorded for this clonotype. This chain's CDR3 is CASSLDRLNTEAFF. CDR3 sequence (DNA): TGTGCCAGCAGCCTCGACAGATTGAACACTGAAGCTTTCTTT. The chain links TRBV6-1 to TRBJ1-1; tentatively, D is TRBD1 (5 bases). Trimming stripped 6 bases from V and 0 bases from J, with 11 bases between. Per the germline V gene, CDR1 is MNHNS and CDR2 is SASEGT. The CDR3 has 14 residues.

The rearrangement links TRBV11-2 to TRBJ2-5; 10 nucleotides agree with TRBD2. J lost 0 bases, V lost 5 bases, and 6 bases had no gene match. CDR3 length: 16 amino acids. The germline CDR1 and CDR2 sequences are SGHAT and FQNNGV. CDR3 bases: TGTGCCAGCAGCCCCGGACTAGCGGCGTACCAAGAGACCCAGTACTTC. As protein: CASSPGLAAYQETQYF. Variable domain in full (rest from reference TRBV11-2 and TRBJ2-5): EAGVAQSPRYKIIEKRQSVAFWCNPISGHATLYWYQQILGQGPKLLIQFQNNGVVDDSQLPKDRFSAERLKGVDSTLKIQPAKLEDSAVYLCASSPGLAAYQETQYFGPGTRLLVL.

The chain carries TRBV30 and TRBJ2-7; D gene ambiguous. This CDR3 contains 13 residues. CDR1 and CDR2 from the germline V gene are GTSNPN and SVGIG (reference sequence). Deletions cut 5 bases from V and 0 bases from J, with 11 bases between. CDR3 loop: CAWQFGVSYEQYF. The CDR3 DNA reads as TGTGCCTGGCAGTTCGGAGTCTCCTACGAGCAGTACTTC. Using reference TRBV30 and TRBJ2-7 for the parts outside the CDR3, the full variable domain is SQTIHQWPATLVQPVGSPLSLECTVEGTSNPNLYWYRQAAGRGLQLLFYSVGIGQISSEVPQNLSASRPQDRQFILSSKKLLLSDSGFYLCAWQFGVSYEQYFGPGTRLTVT.

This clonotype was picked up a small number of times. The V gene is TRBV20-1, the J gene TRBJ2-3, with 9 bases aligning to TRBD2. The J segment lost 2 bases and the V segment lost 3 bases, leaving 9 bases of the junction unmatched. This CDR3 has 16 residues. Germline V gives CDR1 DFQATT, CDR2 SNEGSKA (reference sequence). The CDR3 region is CSARGLTSGPTDTQYF. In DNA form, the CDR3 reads TGCAGTGCTAGGGGCTTGACTAGCGGCCCCACAGATACGCAGTATTTT.

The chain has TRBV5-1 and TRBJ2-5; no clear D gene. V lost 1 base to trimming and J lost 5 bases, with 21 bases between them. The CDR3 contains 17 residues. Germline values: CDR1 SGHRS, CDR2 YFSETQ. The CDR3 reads CASSLPLRVTTRETQYF. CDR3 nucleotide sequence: TGCGCCAGCAGCTTGCCCTTGCGAGTAACTACCAGGGAGACCCAGTACTTC.

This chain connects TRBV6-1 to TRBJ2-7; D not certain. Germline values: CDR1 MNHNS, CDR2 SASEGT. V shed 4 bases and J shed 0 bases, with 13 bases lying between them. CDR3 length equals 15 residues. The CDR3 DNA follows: TGTGCCAGCAGTGGAGGTCAGTCCTTCTCCTACGAGCAGTACTTC. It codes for CASSGGQSFSYEQYF.

CDR3 amino acids: CSARVPPGLEQYF. As DNA, the CDR3 is TGCAGTGCTAGAGTCCCTCCCGGGCTCGAGCAGTACTTC. V is TRBV20-1 and J is TRBJ2-7, with D hard to call. The V end lost 1 base, the J end lost 6 bases, and 13 bases lay between the germline ends. Per the germline V gene, CDR1 is DFQATT and CDR2 is SNEGSKA (reference sequence). CDR3 length: 13 residues.